Below, 3 T cell receptor beta chains from the same sample are listed, as sequenced in a study of T cells in Graves' hyperthyroidism and ophthalmopathy. There were TCR beta CDR3 regions amplified from RNA transcripts. Carried out on the TCR CDR3, a first-round RT-PCR used the HTBI primer set. A single record per CDR3 protein comes from TCRdb applying MiXCR to the multiplex PCR reads. This sample has roughly 300,000 distinct CDR3 sequences, with around 20% found just once. The sequenced material came from blood. The receptor source for this set is a woman aged 50 to 60 with Graves' hyperthyroidism.

This clonotype came up a few times. The chain couples TRBV5-1 to TRBJ2-6; a possible D gene is TRBD2 (5 bases). CDR3 size: 17 residues. V was pared by 0 bases and J by 0 bases, with 10 bases between. Germline assignment: CDR1 SGHRS and CDR2 YFSETQ. The DNA of the CDR3 is TGCGCCAGCAGCTTGGGGTCAACTAGCTCTGGGGCCAACGTCCTGACTTTC. Amino acid sequence: CASSLGSTSSGANVLTF. The whole variable domain, remainder taken from reference TRBV5-1 and TRBJ2-6, is KAGVTQTPRYLIKTRGQQVTLSCSPISGHRSVSWYQQTPGQGLQFLFEYFSETQRNKGNFPGRFSGRQFSNSRSEMNVSTLELGDSALYLCASSLGSTSSGANVLTFGAGSRLTVL.

This clonotype appeared a few times. This chain links TRBV7-3 with TRBJ1-2; D is uncertain. This CDR3 spans 15 amino acids. Germline V gene sequence: CDR1 SGHTA, CDR2 FQGTGA. The V gene lost 2 bases and the J gene lost 4 bases, with 14 bases spanning the gap. CDR3 region: CASSLFPGSFYGYTF. Written as DNA, the CDR3 is TGTGCCAGCAGCTTATTTCCCGGCAGCTTCTATGGCTACACCTTC.

V usage is TRBV7-9 and J usage is TRBJ2-7, with D maybe TRBD2 (6 bases). The germline V and J ends were trimmed by 2 bases and 6 bases, with 14 bases remaining between them. Germline V gives CDR1 SEHNR, CDR2 FQNEAQ (reference sequence). The CDR3 length is 14 residues. DNA for the CDR3: TGTGCCAGCAGCTTATCGAGACTAGAGCCCGAGCAGTACTTC. The encoded protein is CASSLSRLEPEQYF.